The rows below give T cell receptor beta chains drawn from one sample of a study of CD8+ T cells in alopecia areata. TCRdb keeps only in-frame clones here, not all; method: immunoSEQ multiplex PCR. The sample lists around 250,000 clones, about 68% occurring once. Here the sequenced sample was CD4+ T cells sorted from blood, taken at week 0. Receptors were obtained from a human donor with alopecia areata. Each CDR3 is given with its conserved first and last residue. The order of the fields is CDR3 protein, CDR3 DNA, D gene, V gene, J gene, clone size. The D gene is left open where the match is weak. Size tells how often a clone was seen (once, few, many) or the class of an expanded clone, and some rows leave it out.

CDR3: CASSQGLAGDETQYF; DNA: TGCGCCAGCAGCCAGGGACTAGCGGGGGATGAGACCCAGTACTTC; D: TRBD2; V: TRBV5-1; J: TRBJ2-5; size: NA
CDR3: CASSSILAGAVQTDTQYF; DNA: TGTGCCAGCAGCTCCATACTAGCGGGGGCCGTTCAAACAGATACGCAGTATTTT; D: TRBD2; V: TRBV7-2; J: TRBJ2-3; size: NA
CDR3: CASSEVRGTYSGANVLTF; DNA: TGTGCCAGCAGTGAAGTTAGGGGGACTTATTCTGGGGCCAACGTCCTGACTTTC; D: NA; V: TRBV2; J: TRBJ2-6; size: NA
CDR3: CASSLTSGGVGEQFF; DNA: TGTGCCAGCAGCCTTACCAGCGGGGGGGTTGGTGAGCAGTTCTTC; D: TRBD2; V: TRBV7-3; J: TRBJ2-1; size: few
CDR3: CAPSGVANTGELFF; DNA: TGTGCCCCTAGCGGGGTAGCGAACACCGGGGAGCTGTTTTTT; D: TRBD2; V: TRBV30; J: TRBJ2-2; size: once
CDR3: CATSRQSYEQYF; DNA: TGTGCCACCAGCAGACAGTCCTACGAGCAGTACTTC; D: NA; V: TRBV15; J: TRBJ2-7; size: NA
CDR3: CASSAADRVGGYTF; DNA: TGTGCCAGCAGTGCGGCGGACAGGGTCGGTGGCTACACCTTC; D: TRBD1; V: TRBV27; J: TRBJ1-2; size: NA
CDR3: CSVQRGGSDTQYF; DNA: TGCAGCGTTCAGCGGGGGGGCTCAGATACGCAGTATTTT; D: TRBD2; V: TRBV29-1; J: TRBJ2-3; size: NA
CDR3: CAWRGRQFSYEQYF; DNA: TGTGCCTGGAGGGGGCGACAGTTTTCCTACGAGCAGTACTTC; D: NA; V: TRBV30; J: TRBJ2-7; size: few
CDR3: CASSQQGAGGYTF; DNA: TGTGCCAGCAGTCAGCAGGGGGCAGGTGGCTACACCTTC; D: TRBD1; V: TRBV6-5; J: TRBJ1-2; size: NA
CDR3: CASSSMTGRGETQYF; DNA: TGTGCCAGCAGCTCCATGACGGGGAGAGGGGAGACCCAGTACTTC; D: NA; V: TRBV11-2; J: TRBJ2-5; size: NA
CDR3: CASSEGYGYTF; DNA: TGTGCCAGCTCTGAAGGGTATGGCTACACCTTC; D: NA; V: TRBV27; J: TRBJ1-2; size: once
CDR3: CASSSRRGTVGEQYF; DNA: TGTGCCAGCAGCTCCAGGAGGGGCACGGTGGGGGAGCAGTACTTC; D: NA; V: TRBV7-9; J: TRBJ2-7; size: NA
CDR3: CAWSRGRGTEAFF; DNA: TGTGCCTGGAGTCGGGGTAGGGGGACTGAAGCTTTCTTT; D: NA; V: TRBV30; J: TRBJ1-1; size: NA
CDR3: CSVSPRGRETQYF; DNA: TGCAGCGTGTCCCCCCGGGGTCGGGAGACCCAGTACTTC; D: NA; V: TRBV29-1; J: TRBJ2-5; size: few
CDR3: CASHRGTTGGNQPQHF; DNA: TGTGCCAGTCACCGGGGGACGACAGGGGGCAATCAGCCCCAGCATTTT; D: TRBD1; V: TRBV19; J: TRBJ1-5; size: NA
CDR3: CASSLERVETQYF; DNA: TGTGCCAGCAGCTTAGAACGCGTAGAGACCCAGTACTTC; D: NA; V: TRBV11-2; J: TRBJ2-5; size: NA
CDR3: CASTLRQGSGNTIYF; DNA: TGTGCCAGCACCCTTAGACAGGGAAGTGGAAACACCATATATTTT; D: TRBD1; V: TRBV6-5; J: TRBJ1-3; size: once
CDR3: CASSRTGMNSPLHF; DNA: TGTGCCAGCAGCAGGACAGGGATGAATTCACCCCTCCACTTT; D: TRBD1; V: TRBV5-4; J: TRBJ1-6; size: NA
CDR3: CASSLVDRLNTEAFF; DNA: TGTGCCAGCAGCCTCGTCGACAGACTGAACACTGAAGCTTTCTTT; D: NA; V: TRBV5-6; J: TRBJ1-1; size: few
CDR3: CAWSPLRSQPQHF; DNA: TGTGCCTGGAGTCCCCTGCGCAGTCAGCCCCAGCATTTT; D: NA; V: TRBV30; J: TRBJ1-5; size: NA
CDR3: CASSLGQNYGYTF; DNA: TGTGCCAGCAGTCTCGGACAGAACTATGGCTACACCTTC; D: NA; V: TRBV7-3; J: TRBJ1-2; size: NA
CDR3: CASSYASGTGNTEAFF; DNA: TGTGCCAGCAGTTACGCCTCCGGGACGGGGAACACTGAAGCTTTCTTT; D: NA; V: TRBV6-5; J: TRBJ1-1; size: NA
CDR3: CASSLGTAPHTQYF; DNA: TGTGCCAGCAGCTTAGGGACTGCTCCTCATACGCAGTATTTT; D: NA; V: TRBV7-8; J: TRBJ2-3; size: NA
CDR3: CASSLYTGELFF; DNA: TGTGCCAGCAGCTTGTACACCGGGGAGCTGTTTTTT; D: NA; V: TRBV9; J: TRBJ2-2; size: NA
CDR3: CSGGQGIRETQYF; DNA: TGCAGCGGTGGACAGGGCATCAGGGAGACCCAGTACTTC; D: TRBD1; V: TRBV29-1; J: TRBJ2-5; size: NA
CDR3: CASSGTNGREQYF; DNA: TGTGCCAGCTCAGGGACAAACGGGCGCGAGCAGTACTTC; D: NA; V: TRBV18; J: TRBJ2-7; size: NA
CDR3: CASSLGLASHTDTQYF; DNA: TGTGCCAGCAGCTTAGGTCTAGCATCTCACACAGATACGCAGTATTTT; D: NA; V: TRBV7-6; J: TRBJ2-3; size: NA
CDR3: CSVGGTGDSYEQYF; DNA: TGCAGCGTGGGGGGGACAGGAGACTCCTACGAGCAGTACTTC; D: NA; V: TRBV29-1; J: TRBJ2-7; size: NA
CDR3: CASTRTGDNEQFF; DNA: TGTGCCAGCACCAGGACAGGGGATAATGAGCAGTTCTTC; D: TRBD1; V: TRBV2; J: TRBJ2-1; size: NA
CDR3: CASSFGRLDLYEQYF; DNA: TGCGCCAGCAGCTTCGGCAGGCTAGACCTATACGAGCAGTACTTC; D: NA; V: TRBV5-1; J: TRBJ2-7; size: NA
CDR3: CSVVWTSGNTIYF; DNA: TGCAGCGTTGTGTGGACGTCTGGAAACACCATATATTTT; D: NA; V: TRBV29-1; J: TRBJ1-3; size: NA
CDR3: CSVEGELDTQYF; DNA: TGCAGCGTTGAAGGGGAGCTCGATACGCAGTATTTT; D: NA; V: TRBV29-1; J: TRBJ2-3; size: NA
CDR3: CASRKGQLFYGYTF; DNA: TGTGCCAGCCGTAAAGGACAGCTTTTTTATGGCTACACCTTC; D: NA; V: TRBV6-6; J: TRBJ1-2; size: NA
CDR3: CAWTERGGRGQETQYF; DNA: TGTGCCTGGACTGAGCGGGGGGGCAGAGGGCAAGAGACCCAGTACTTC; D: TRBD2; V: TRBV30; J: TRBJ2-5; size: NA
CDR3: CASSLDAGRVTDTQYF; DNA: TGTGCCAGCAGCCTAGACGCGGGACGGGTCACAGATACGCAGTATTTT; D: NA; V: TRBV7-6; J: TRBJ2-3; size: few
CDR3: CASLDFSEAFF; DNA: TGTGCCAGCTTAGATTTCTCTGAAGCTTTCTTT; D: NA; V: TRBV9; J: TRBJ1-1; size: NA
CDR3: CASSVSPGGTYEQYF; DNA: TGTGCCAGCAGCGTATCCCCGGGGGGTACCTACGAGCAGTACTTC; D: TRBD2; V: TRBV9; J: TRBJ2-7; size: NA
CDR3: CASSPGIGTGETQYF; DNA: TGTGCCAGCTCACCAGGGATTGGGACAGGAGAGACCCAGTACTTC; D: TRBD1; V: TRBV18; J: TRBJ2-5; size: NA
CDR3: CASSVRSPTEAFF; DNA: TGTGCCAGCAGTGTAAGGAGTCCCACTGAAGCTTTCTTT; D: NA; V: TRBV6-1; J: TRBJ1-1; size: NA
CDR3: CAWSVFGGDSYEQYF; DNA: TGTGCCTGGAGTGTATTTGGGGGCGACTCCTACGAGCAGTACTTC; D: NA; V: TRBV30; J: TRBJ2-7; size: once
CDR3: CAWSVQGARETQYF; DNA: TGTGCCTGGAGTGTACAGGGGGCTAGGGAGACCCAGTACTTC; D: TRBD1; V: TRBV30; J: TRBJ2-5; size: NA
CDR3: CASSVRADQETQYF; DNA: TGTGCCAGCAGTGTTAGGGCAGACCAAGAGACCCAGTACTTC; D: NA; V: TRBV25-1; J: TRBJ2-5; size: NA
CDR3: CSSSRDTQYF; DNA: TGCAGCTCCTCCCGAGATACGCAGTATTTT; D: NA; V: TRBV29-1; J: TRBJ2-3; size: NA
CDR3: CSVQRREAYEQYF; DNA: TGCAGCGTTCAGAGGAGGGAAGCATACGAGCAGTACTTC; D: NA; V: TRBV29-1; J: TRBJ2-7; size: NA
CDR3: CSVGTSGGWEQFF; DNA: TGCAGCGTCGGGACTAGCGGGGGATGGGAGCAGTTCTTC; D: TRBD2; V: TRBV29-1; J: TRBJ2-1; size: NA